What follows is one TCR beta chain and its context. The data belong to a study of cytomegalovirus exposure and HLA in healthy donors. V shed 3 bases and J shed 0 bases, with 12 bases lying between them. Germline assignment: CDR1 MRHNA and CDR2 SNTAGT. This CDR3 spans 15 amino acids. TCRdb keeps only in-frame clones here, not all; method: immunoSEQ multiplex PCR. The sample lists about 160,000 clones, just under 90% occurring once. The chain couples TRBV6-4 to TRBJ2-7; a weak D match, TRBD2 (6 bases). The sequence came from a young woman in good health and CMV-seropositive. The specimen was PBMCs. The CDR3 protein is CASSELAGSSYEQYF. The CDR3 nucleotides are TGTGCCAGCAGTGAATTGGCGGGGAGCTCCTACGAGCAGTACTTC.